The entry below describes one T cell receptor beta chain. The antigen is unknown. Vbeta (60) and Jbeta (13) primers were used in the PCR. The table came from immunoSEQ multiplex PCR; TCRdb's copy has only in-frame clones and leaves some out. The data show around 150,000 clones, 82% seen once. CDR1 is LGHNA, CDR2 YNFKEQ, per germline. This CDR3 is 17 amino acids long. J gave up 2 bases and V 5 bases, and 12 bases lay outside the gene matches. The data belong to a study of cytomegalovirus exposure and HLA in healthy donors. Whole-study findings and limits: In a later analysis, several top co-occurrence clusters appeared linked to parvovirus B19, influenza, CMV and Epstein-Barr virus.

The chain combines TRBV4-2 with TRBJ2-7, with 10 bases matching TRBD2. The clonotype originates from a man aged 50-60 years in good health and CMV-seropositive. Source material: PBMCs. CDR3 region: CASSVRTSGTTTYEQYF. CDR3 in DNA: TGTGCCAGCAGCGTACGTACTAGCGGGACTACTACCTACGAGCAGTACTTC.